Shown below are 31 T cell receptor beta chains from a single sample sequenced in a study of cytomegalovirus exposure and HLA in healthy donors. PCR amplification relied on 60 Vbeta primers (plus 13 Jbeta primers). Data came from immunoSEQ multiplex PCR; TCRdb stores just in-frame clones and leaves some out. The sample has 130,000 or so clones, just under 75% seen once; the top ten hold approximately 7%. The sequenced material came from PBMCs. These TCRs come from a man in his forties in good health and CMV-seropositive.

V and J are TRBV28 and TRBJ2-1; the match to TRBD2 covers 9 bases. Unmatched junction bases numbered 7, after V lost 8 bases and J lost 8 bases. The CDR3 length is 13 residues. CDR1 and CDR2 (germline): MDHEN, SYDVKM. This chain's CDR3 is CASRRGGNYEQFF. Here the CDR3 DNA reads TGTGCCAGCCGGCGGGGGGGCAATTATGAGCAGTTCTTC.

V is TRBV28 and J is TRBJ1-1; TRBD1 might be the D (5 bases). This CDR3 is 11 amino acids long. Germline V gives CDR1 MDHEN, CDR2 SYDVKM. Trimming shortened V by 6 bases and J by 7 bases, and 9 bases separated the two germline ends. CDR3 coding DNA: TGTGCCAGCAGCCTCGGGGGTGAAGCTTTCTTT. Encoded protein: CASSLGGEAFF.

A few counts support this clone. The chain carries TRBV5-6 and TRBJ1-5; 9 bases are shared with TRBD1. The J segment lost 7 bases and the V segment lost 4 bases, leaving 9 bases of the junction unmatched. The germline gives CDR1 SGHDT, CDR2 YYEEEE. This CDR3 region has 15 residues. The CDR3 here is CASSRRTGVGQPQHF. The CDR3 DNA follows: TGTGCCAGCAGCCGCCGGACAGGGGTAGGACAGCCCCAGCATTTT.

V and J are TRBV5-8 and TRBJ2-1; D might be TRBD1 (6 bases). Trimming took off 3 bases at V and 4 bases at J, with 17 bases between the two ends. Germline V gene data show CDR1 as SGHTS and CDR2 as YDEGEE. CDR3 length: 16 residues. The CDR3 bases are TGTGCCAGCAGCTCGTACAGGGAGACTACGTACAATGAGCAGTTCTTC. It codes for CASSSYRETTYNEQFF.

This chain connects TRBV5-1 to TRBJ2-6; TRBD2 is a possible D gene (6 bases). CDR3 length: 17 amino acids. The germline CDR1 and CDR2 sequences are SGHRS and YFSETQ. Trimming cost V 4 bases and J 0 bases, with 14 bases left between them. In DNA form, the CDR3 reads TGCGCCAGCAGCCCGAATACCGGGGGCTCTGGGGCCAACGTCCTGACTTTC. The encoded protein is CASSPNTGGSGANVLTF. Together with reference TRBV5-1 and TRBJ2-6, the CDR3 gives the full variable domain: KAGVTQTPRYLIKTRGQQVTLSCSPISGHRSVSWYQQTPGQGLQFLFEYFSETQRNKGNFPGRFSGRQFSNSRSEMNVSTLELGDSALYLCASSPNTGGSGANVLTFGAGSRLTVL.

V gene TRBV11-2 combines with J gene TRBJ1-1; D is undetermined. CDR1 and CDR2 from the germline V gene are SGHAT and FQNNGV. The CDR3 totals 15 residues. Between the trimmed V and J ends, which lost 4 bases and 1 base, there was a span of 13 bases. The CDR3 nucleotides are TGTGCCAGCAGCTCCTTTCGCGAGAGGAACACTGAAGCTTTCTTT. Protein: CASSSFRERNTEAFF.

The chain joins TRBV14 to TRBJ2-1; 12 bases map to TRBD2. The J segment lost 0 bases and the V segment lost 4 bases, leaving 10 bases of the junction unmatched. The length of the CDR3 is 19 residues. The V gene's germline CDR1 is SGHDN and CDR2 FVKESK. The CDR3 region is CASSPVPGLAGSSYNEQFF. Written as DNA, the CDR3 is TGTGCCAGCAGCCCCGTCCCGGGACTAGCGGGTAGCTCCTACAATGAGCAGTTCTTC.

This clone was counted a single time. The J gene is TRBJ1-5, the V gene TRBV10-3; TRBD1 agrees at 10 bases. Trimming at V came to 8 bases and at J to 6 bases, leaving 10 bases not matched to a gene. Germline lookup yields CDR1 ENHRY and CDR2 SYGVKD. The CDR3 is 15 amino acids. CDR3 coding DNA: TGTGCCATCCGGCCCGACAGGGGGCAAGGTCAGCCCCAGCATTTT. The encoded protein is CAIRPDRGQGQPQHF.

J is TRBJ2-5 and V is TRBV5-5; a weak D match, TRBD1 (5 bases). Trimming removed 5 bases from V and 5 bases from J, with 10 bases in between. The CDR3 is 12 amino acids. CDR1 and CDR2 from the germline V gene are SGHKS and YYEKEE (reference sequence). The CDR3 nucleotides are TGTGCCAGCAGTAGGGGTGCGGAGACCCAGTACTTC. It translates to CASSRGAETQYF.

This chain connects TRBV2 to TRBJ1-1; 10 nucleotides align to TRBD1. V was pared by 6 bases and J by 8 bases, with 3 bases of the junction left unmatched. The CDR3 runs 12 residues. Germline-derived CDR1 and CDR2 are SNHLY and FYNNEI. CDR3 nucleotide sequence: TGTGCCAGCAGAGCGGACAGGGGGGAAGCTTTCTTT. It yields the protein CASRADRGEAFF.

The chain joins TRBV29-1 to TRBJ1-1; the match to TRBD1 covers 9 bases. CDR1 is SQVTM, CDR2 ANQGSEA, per germline. The CDR3 is made up of 15 amino acids. With V trimmed by 6 bases and J by 4 bases, 12 bases remained unmatched. The CDR3 is CSVGYRGQEGTEAFF. As DNA, the CDR3 is TGCAGCGTCGGTTACAGGGGGCAGGAGGGCACTGAAGCTTTCTTT.

The chain recombines TRBV5-1 with TRBJ2-2; 13 bases match TRBD2. Germline V lookup: CDR1 SGHRS, CDR2 YFSETQ. The J segment lost 1 base and the V segment lost 4 bases, leaving 1 base of the junction unmatched. The CDR3 is 16 residues long. The DNA for the CDR3 is TGCGCCAGCAGCACTAGCGGGAGGGGGAACACCGGGGAGCTGTTTTTT. This gives the protein CASSTSGRGNTGELFF.

The CDR3 nucleotides are TGTGCCAGCAGTTCGTCTTTTGGGGGGGTGAACACTGAAGCTTTCTTT. It encodes CASSSSFGGVNTEAFF. V gene TRBV6-6 combines with J gene TRBJ1-1; tentative D call: TRBD1 (5 bases). Trimming pared 4 bases from V and 0 bases from J, leaving 15 bases between. The length of the CDR3 is 16 residues. Germline V gene lookup returns CDR1 MNHNY and CDR2 SVGAGI (reference sequence).

Comments on this clone: The same CDR3 arises from other DNA sequences in this sample as well. This rearrangement joins TRBV5-4 to TRBJ2-2, with TRBD1 matching over 8 bases. The CDR3 runs 16 residues. The V segment lost 5 bases and the J segment 4 bases; nucleotides outside the gene matches: 10. The V gene's germline CDR1 is SGHNT and CDR2 YYREEE (reference sequence). The CDR3 loop is CASSQGALRGTGELFF. The CDR3 DNA sequence: TGTGCCAGCAGTCAGGGGGCCTTACGGGGCACCGGGGAGCTGTTTTTT.

This clone was seen only once. The V and J genes are TRBV30 and TRBJ1-2; tentative D call: TRBD1 (5 bases). V lost 1 base, J lost 5 bases, and 11 bases lay in between. Germline V gene data show CDR1 as GTSNPN and CDR2 as SVGIG (reference sequence). The CDR3 runs to 13 residues. The CDR3 DNA follows: TGTGCCTGGAGTGCGCAGGGAAGTTATGGCTACACCTTC. Translating it yields CAWSAQGSYGYTF.

CDR3: CASRTGRQETQYF. The CDR3 nucleotides read TGTGCCAGCAGGACAGGGCGCCAAGAGACCCAGTACTTC. The chain joins TRBV28 to TRBJ2-5; 7 bases line up with TRBD1. CDR1 and CDR2 from the germline V gene are MDHEN and SYDVKM. The V segment lost 6 bases and the J segment 1 base; nucleotides outside the gene matches: 2. The CDR3 totals 13 residues.

The V call is TRBV18, the J call TRBJ2-7, with TRBD1 identical over 10 bases. V was clipped by 3 bases and J by 3 bases; unmatched bases: 2. CDR3 length: 14 amino acids. Looked up from germline, CDR1 is KGHSH and CDR2 is LQKENI. CDR3 amino acids: CASSPGQGYYEQYF. CDR3 DNA: TGTGCCAGCTCACCGGGACAGGGGTACTACGAGCAGTACTTC.

This rearrangement joins TRBV27 to TRBJ2-7, with 10 nucleotides matching TRBD2. CDR3 length: 17 residues. J lost 3 bases, V lost 2 bases, and 10 bases had no gene match. Germline V lookup: CDR1 MNHEY, CDR2 SMNVEV (reference sequence). The CDR3 is CASSLMGASGGYYEQYF. The CDR3 DNA is TGTGCCAGCAGTTTAATGGGGGCTAGCGGGGGATACTACGAGCAGTACTTC.

CDR3 bases: TGCGCCAGCAGCTCGCCCCGCTCATGGACAGGGCGAAACACCGGGGAGCTGTTTTTT. This translates into CASSSPRSWTGRNTGELFF. The V and J genes are TRBV5-1 and TRBJ2-2; TRBD1 aligns across 8 bases. The CDR3 is made up of 19 amino acids. The germline gives CDR1 SGHRS, CDR2 YFSETQ. V gave up 3 bases and J gave up 2 bases; unmatched junction bases: 15.

This clone was recorded only once. The chain has TRBV7-2 and TRBJ1-5; D may be TRBD1 (5 bases). The CDR3 contains 15 residues. Trimming took 1 base from V and 5 from J, leaving 12 bases between them. Looked up from germline, CDR1 is SGHTA and CDR2 is FQGNSA. In DNA, the CDR3 is TGTGCCAGCAGCTTAGTTATGGGGGGAGATCAGCCCCAGCATTTT. Its protein is CASSLVMGGDQPQHF.

The rearrangement links TRBV19 to TRBJ2-6; 9 positions agree with TRBD1. The trim removed 4 bases at V and 3 bases at J, leaving 7 bases unmatched. The germline CDR1 and CDR2 sequences are LNHDA and SQIVND (reference sequence). The CDR3 runs 17 residues. The CDR3 loop reads CASSRTGTGSGANVLTF. The CDR3 region has the DNA TGTGCCAGTAGTAGAACCGGGACAGGGAGTGGGGCCAACGTCCTGACTTTC.

The gene calls are TRBV6-4 and TRBJ2-1; 9 bases match TRBD2. After removal of 2 bases from V and 9 bases from J, the junction contained 8 bases not matched to a gene. This CDR3 has 15 amino acids. Germline CDR1 and CDR2: MRHNA and SNTAGT. In DNA form, the CDR3 reads TGTGCCAGCAGTGACACGCTAGCGGGAAGGGGTGAGCAGTTCTTC. Its protein product is CASSDTLAGRGEQFF.

This clone was counted a few times. This sequence joins TRBV27 and TRBJ2-7, with 13 positions matching TRBD2. Unmatched junction bases numbered 3, after V lost 6 bases and J lost 4 bases. The CDR3 sequence is 14 residues long. Looked up from germline, CDR1 is MNHEY and CDR2 is SMNVEV (reference sequence). The CDR3 region has the DNA TGTGCCAGCAGGAGGACTAGCGGGAGTTACGAGCAGTACTTC. Protein: CASRRTSGSYEQYF.

This chain joins TRBV28 and TRBJ2-7; the D gene is possibly TRBD1 (6 bases). Trimming pared 2 bases from V and 1 base from J, leaving 9 bases between. Per germline, CDR1 MDHEN and CDR2 SYDVKM. The CDR3 covers 14 residues. CDR3 bases: TGTGCCAGCAGTTTACAGGGGCCATCCTACGAGCAGTACTTC. Protein sequence: CASSLQGPSYEQYF.

This clone was counted only a few times. The chain couples TRBV9 to TRBJ1-2, with 8 nucleotides matching TRBD1. CDR3 size: 13 residues. V shed 2 bases, J shed 7 bases, and the junction held 4 bases outside the gene matches. Germline V CDR1 and CDR2: SGDLS, YYNGEE. CDR3 sequence (DNA): TGTGCCAGCAGCGTGAGACAGGGGCTTGGCTACACCTTC. Translating it yields CASSVRQGLGYTF.

This sequence joins TRBV27 and TRBJ1-5, with 9 bases that match TRBD1. Germline V gene sequence: CDR1 MNHEY, CDR2 SMNVEV (reference sequence). This CDR3 region has 15 residues. Trimming cost V 5 bases and J 4 bases; bases outside gene matches: 6. The CDR3 region has the DNA TGTGCCAGCAGTCCTTTCGGGACAGGGAATCAGCCCCAGCATTTT. Translation: CASSPFGTGNQPQHF.

The chain employs TRBV7-8 and TRBJ2-7; 8 positions match TRBD1. The CDR3 is made up of 18 amino acids. V was pared by 5 bases and J by 7 bases, with 22 bases of the junction left unmatched. CDR1 and CDR2 (germline): SGHVS, FQNEAQ. The CDR3: CASSQVEGGWQGAFEQYF. The CDR3 DNA reads TGTGCCAGCAGCCAAGTAGAGGGGGGTTGGCAGGGGGCTTTTGAGCAGTACTTC.

This sequence joins TRBV4-1 and TRBJ1-1, with TRBD1 identical over 12 bases. Germline CDR1 MGHRA, CDR2 YSYEKL. This CDR3 contains 15 residues. The trim removed 3 bases at V and 10 bases at J, leaving 9 bases unmatched. The chain's CDR3 is CASSHAPGQGAGAFF. The CDR3 nucleotides are TGCGCCAGCAGCCATGCACCGGGACAGGGGGCCGGAGCTTTCTTT.

The chain is built from TRBV2 and TRBJ1-4, with D possibly TRBD1 on 6 matching bases. CDR1 and CDR2 (germline): SNHLY, FYNNEI. This CDR3 region has 15 residues. Between the trimmed V and J ends, which lost 5 bases and 8 bases, there was a span of 18 bases. CDR3 DNA: TGTGCCAGCAGTAAATCACAGGGATCCTACGAAAAACTGTTTTTT. Its protein product is CASSKSQGSYEKLFF. Complete variable domain (other parts from reference TRBV2 and TRBJ1-4): EPEVTQTPSHQVTQMGQEVILRCVPISNHLYFYWYRQILGQKVEFLVSFYNNEISEKSEIFDDQFSVERPDGSNFTLKIRSTKLEDSAMYFCASSKSQGSYEKLFFGSGTQLSVL.

The rearrangement links TRBV5-1 to TRBJ1-4, with 8 bases that match TRBD1. CDR1 and CDR2 (germline): SGHRS, YFSETQ. The CDR3 has 15 amino acids. V was clipped by 2 bases and J by 8 bases; unmatched bases: 8. CDR3 coding DNA: TGCGCCAGCAGCTTTTCCCAGGGGGCTCGGGAAAAACTGTTTTTT. This gives the protein CASSFSQGAREKLFF.

The chain joins TRBV19 to TRBJ1-2, with TRBD1 identical over 7 bases. The CDR3 is made up of 13 amino acids. Germline V lookup: CDR1 LNHDA, CDR2 SQIVND (reference sequence). J lost 4 bases, V lost 3 bases, and 2 bases had no gene match. The CDR3 sequence: CASSIDRVYGYTF. The CDR3 nucleotides read TGTGCCAGTAGTATTGACAGGGTCTATGGCTACACCTTC. The full variable domain, in which reference TRBV19 and TRBJ1-2 provide the parts outside the CDR3, is DGGITQSPKYLFRKEGQNVTLSCEQNLNHDAMYWYRQDPGQGLRLIYYSQIVNDFQKGDIAEGYSVSREKKESFPLTVTSAQKNPTAFYLCASSIDRVYGYTFGSGTRLTVV.